The rows below give T cell receptor beta chains drawn from one sample of a study of technical replicates of blood from a few donors. TCRdb keeps only in-frame clones here, not all; method: immunoSEQ multiplex PCR. The sample contains 60,000 to 90,000 clones, approximately 96% of which appear only once. Sequenced sample: T cells isolated from PBMCs. All receptors derive from a human donor in good health. The CDR3 runs from the conserved cysteine through the conserved F or W. D genes are given only for firm matches. Expanded clones are given a class, and other clones once, few, many or no size at all.

abundance	v_gene	j_gene	d_gene	CDR3aa	CDR3nt
.	TRBV7-8	TRBJ2-2	TRBD2	CASSLAMPLAGRRELFF	TGTGCCAGCAGCTTAGCCATGCCTCTAGCGGGGCGCCGGGAGCTGTTTTTT
once	TRBV5-4	TRBJ2-6	.	CASSFSASGANVLTF	TGTGCCAGCAGCTTCAGCGCGTCTGGGGCCAACGTCCTGACTTTC
.	TRBV27	TRBJ2-3	.	CASSLTLQGFADTQYF	TGTGCCAGCAGTTTAACCCTACAGGGTTTCGCAGATACGCAGTATTTT
.	TRBV7-3	TRBJ2-2	TRBD2	CASSPRTSGGATGELFF	TGTGCCAGCAGCCCCCGGACTAGCGGGGGGGCTACCGGGGAGCTGTTTTTT
.	TRBV5-1	TRBJ1-1	TRBD1	CASSVSGGTKAFF	TGCGCCAGCAGCGTTTCAGGGGGCACTAAAGCTTTCTTT
.	TRBV28	TRBJ1-2	.	CASSPRSLLGYTF	TGTGCCAGCAGTCCCCGGTCGTTACTCGGCTACACCTTC
.	TRBV7-2	TRBJ2-1	TRBD2	CASSLAFPGLAVDEQFF	TGTGCCAGCAGCTTAGCTTTCCCGGGACTAGCGGTGGATGAGCAGTTCTTC
once	TRBV9	TRBJ2-2	.	CASSAVPGLGELFF	TGTGCCAGCAGCGCTGTGCCCGGTCTCGGGGAGCTGTTTTTT
.	TRBV5-1	TRBJ2-7	TRBD2	CASSLTAGGAYEQYF	TGCGCCAGCAGCTTGACAGCGGGAGGCGCCTACGAGCAGTACTTC
.	TRBV7-2	TRBJ2-3	.	CASSPRASTDTQYF	TGTGCCAGCAGCCCGCGGGCCTCCACAGATACGCAGTATTTT
.	TRBV6-5	TRBJ2-5	TRBD2	CASSYPGTSRDGTQYF	TGTGCCAGCAGTTACCCAGGGACTAGCCGGGATGGGACCCAGTACTTC
.	TRBV30	TRBJ1-5	.	CAWSVSQNQPQHF	TGTGCCTGGAGTGTCTCCCAGAATCAGCCCCAGCATTTT
once	TRBV29-1	TRBJ1-4	TRBD1	CSGGTAGEKLFF	TGCAGCGGAGGGACAGCGGGTGAAAAACTGTTTTTT
.	TRBV29-1	TRBJ1-2	.	CSVERQYGYTF	TGCAGCGTTGAGCGACAGTATGGCTACACCTTC
.	TRBV7-9	TRBJ1-1	TRBD1	CASSAQQGALIEAFF	TGTGCCAGCAGCGCCCAGCAGGGGGCATTGATAGAAGCTTTCTTT
.	TRBV6-1	TRBJ2-7	.	CASSELGDEQYF	TGTGCCAGCAGTGAACTCGGGGACGAGCAGTACTTC
.	TRBV19	TRBJ2-7	.	CATRGAGAYEQYF	TGTGCCACGCGTGGGGCAGGGGCCTACGAGCAGTACTTC
.	TRBV5-1	TRBJ1-5	TRBD1	CASSEMAGGAGQPQHF	TGCGCCAGCAGCGAGATGGCAGGGGGCGCGGGTCAGCCCCAGCATTTT
.	TRBV9	TRBJ2-4	.	CASSVTGSKNIQYF	TGTGCCAGCAGCGTTACAGGGTCCAAAAACATTCAGTACTTC
.	TRBV5-1	TRBJ2-7	.	CASQGGTSGGNEQYF	TGCGCCTCTCAGGGGGGGACAAGCGGGGGTAACGAGCAGTACTTC
.	TRBV4-1	TRBJ1-2	.	CASSHGGGAYGYTF	TGCGCCAGCAGCCACGGGGGGGGCGCGTATGGCTACACCTTC
.	TRBV7-9	TRBJ1-2	TRBD1	CASSLGQQNGYTF	TGTGCCAGCAGCTTGGGACAGCAGAATGGCTACACCTTC
.	TRBV7-9	TRBJ1-4	.	CASSLALRTAGEKLFF	TGTGCCAGCAGCTTAGCGCTTAGGACAGCGGGAGAAAAACTGTTTTTT
.	TRBV19	TRBJ1-1	TRBD1	CASSLGQGAGTEAFF	TGTGCCAGTAGTCTAGGACAGGGGGCTGGCACTGAAGCTTTCTTT
.	TRBV5-1	TRBJ2-2	.	CASSFQGTGELFF	TGCGCCAGCAGTTTCCAGGGCACCGGGGAGCTGTTTTTT
.	TRBV7-9	TRBJ2-3	.	CASSPPDAPGTDTQYF	TGTGCCAGCAGCCCCCCCGACGCCCCAGGTACAGATACGCAGTATTTT
.	TRBV15	TRBJ1-1	TRBD1	CATSRGGTGGYVSLEAFF	TGTGCCACCAGCAGAGGGGGGACAGGGGGCTACGTCTCGCTTGAAGCTTTCTTT
.	TRBV11-3	TRBJ2-7	.	CASSLDLPGSSYEQYF	TGTGCCAGCAGCTTAGATCTCCCCGGGAGCTCCTACGAGCAGTACTTC
.	TRBV29-1	TRBJ1-4	.	CSVEDLRGAARTNEKLFF	TGCAGCGTTGAAGATCTTCGGGGGGCCGCACGTACTAATGAAAAACTGTTTTTT
.	TRBV13	TRBJ2-6	TRBD1	CASSYSGGWANVLTF	TGTGCCAGCAGCTATTCAGGGGGCTGGGCCAACGTCCTGACTTTC
.	TRBV7-9	TRBJ2-2	TRBD1	CASKGGQGITGELFF	TGTGCCAGCAAGGGTGGACAGGGTATCACCGGGGAGCTGTTTTTT
.	TRBV4-1	TRBJ1-5	.	CASSQAPSTGQPQHF	TGCGCCAGCAGCCAAGCTCCATCGACAGGTCAGCCCCAGCATTTT
.	TRBV5-4	TRBJ1-5	.	CASSFMGGGQPQHF	TGTGCCAGCAGCTTCATGGGGGGAGGACAGCCCCAGCATTTT
.	TRBV7-8	TRBJ1-2	.	CASSQQGGYGYTF	TGTGCCAGCAGCCAACAGGGTGGCTATGGCTACACCTTC
once	TRBV28	TRBJ1-5	.	CASSYLQGNQPQHF	TGTGCCAGCAGTTATCTCCAGGGGAACCAGCCCCAGCATTTT
.	TRBV29-1	TRBJ2-7	.	CSVAGQLSSYEQYF	TGCAGCGTTGCTGGGCAGTTGAGTTCCTACGAGCAGTACTTC
.	TRBV6-1	TRBJ1-1	.	CASSVSGTEAFF	TGTGCCAGCAGTGTGTCAGGGACTGAAGCTTTCTTT
.	TRBV2	TRBJ2-1	.	CATAGSYNEQFF	TGTGCCACCGCCGGCTCCTACAATGAGCAGTTCTTC
.	TRBV4-1	TRBJ1-3	.	CASSQGQGKTGNTIYF	TGCGCCAGCAGCCAAGGTCAGGGGAAAACTGGAAACACCATATATTTT
few	TRBV19	TRBJ2-1	TRBD2	CASSIPSGTSYNEQFF	TGTGCCAGTAGTATCCCTAGCGGGACCTCCTACAATGAGCAGTTCTTC
once	TRBV7-7	TRBJ1-4	.	CASSLGDSFNEKLFF	TGTGCCAGCAGCTTAGGCGACAGCTTCAATGAAAAACTGTTTTTT
few	TRBV5-1	TRBJ1-1	.	CASADIKNTEAFF	TGCGCCAGCGCAGACATCAAGAACACTGAAGCTTTCTTT
.	TRBV11-2	TRBJ2-3	.	CASSQQKNTQYF	TGTGCCAGCAGCCAACAAAAAAATACGCAGTATTTT
.	TRBV29-1	TRBJ2-3	.	CSVEDVSDTQYF	TGCAGCGTTGAAGATGTCTCAGATACGCAGTATTTT
.	TRBV6-1	TRBJ2-7	.	CASIGANIYEQYF	TGTGCCAGCATAGGGGCGAATATCTACGAGCAGTACTTC
.	TRBV5-1	TRBJ1-4	.	CASSLWGIRETTNEKLFF	TGCGCCAGCAGCTTGTGGGGAATAAGGGAGACAACTAATGAAAAACTGTTTTTT
.	TRBV25-1	TRBJ2-3	.	CASSEYVSLSDTQYF	TGTGCCAGCAGTGAATATGTCAGTTTGTCAGATACGCAGTATTTT
.	TRBV28	TRBJ2-2	.	CASRLELRPGELFF	TGTGCCAGCAGGCTCGAACTTCGCCCCGGGGAGCTGTTTTTT
once	TRBV29-1	TRBJ2-7	.	CSVVADSSYEQYF	TGCAGCGTTGTAGCCGACAGCTCCTACGAGCAGTACTTC
.	TRBV7-8	TRBJ1-1	TRBD1	CASSSRGTEAFF	TGTGCCAGCAGCTCCAGGGGGACTGAAGCTTTCTTT